This T cell receptor beta chain is from a study of a mutant IDH1 vaccine in newly diagnosed glioma. Study at large: Vaccine dosing followed radiotherapy by 4-6 weeks, or accompanied temozolomide cycles. The treated population exhibited a male proportion of roughly 62%, a female proportion of 37.5%, and a mean age of about 39 years.

As to this clone: Its antigen remains unknown.

Here immunoSEQ multiplex PCR was the method, and the copy in TCRdb shows in-frame clones only, minus some. The sample lists about 81,000 clones, around 85% seen once, with 2.2% in the top ten. This sample's time point: week 23, last vaccination. The vaccine gave 300 ug of a 20-mer mutant IDH1 peptide subcutaneously per dose. The donor cohort comprised cases of new WHO grade 3 or 4 IDH1-mutant, ATRX-lost astrocytoma. The germline V gene encodes CDR1 WNHNN and CDR2 SYGVQD (reference sequence). The CDR3 loop spans 17 amino acids. The J segment lost 5 bases and the V segment lost 6 bases, leaving 19 bases of the junction unmatched.

The TCR was taken from a man aged 25-45 years with glioma. Some clones in this sample may be carry-over from other donors' samples. This chain uses TRBV10-1 with TRBJ2-7; 7 bases map to TRBD2. The input for sequencing was PBMCs, taken from a glioma patient whose treatment included an IDH1 peptide vaccine. Here the CDR3 reads CASSSLRLAVVSHEQYF. The DNA of the CDR3 is TGCGCCAGCAGCTCCTTGCGGCTAGCGGTCGTTTCCCACGAGCAGTACTTC.